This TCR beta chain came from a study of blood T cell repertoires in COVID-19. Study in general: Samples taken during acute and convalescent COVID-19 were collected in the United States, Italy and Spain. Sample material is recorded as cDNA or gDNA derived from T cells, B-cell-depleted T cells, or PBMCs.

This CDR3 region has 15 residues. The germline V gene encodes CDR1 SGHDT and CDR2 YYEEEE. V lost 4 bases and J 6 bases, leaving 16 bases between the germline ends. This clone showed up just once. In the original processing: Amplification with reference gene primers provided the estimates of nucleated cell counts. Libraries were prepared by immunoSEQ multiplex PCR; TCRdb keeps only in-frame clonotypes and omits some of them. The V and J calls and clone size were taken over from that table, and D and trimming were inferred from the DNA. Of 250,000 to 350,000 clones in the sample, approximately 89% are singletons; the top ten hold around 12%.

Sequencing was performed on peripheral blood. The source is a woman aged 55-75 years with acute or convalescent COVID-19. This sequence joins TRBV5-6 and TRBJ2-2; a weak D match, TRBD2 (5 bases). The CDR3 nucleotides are TGTGCCAGCAGCGTGAGGAGGACTGAGGCCGGGGAGCTGTTTTTT. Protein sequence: CASSVRRTEAGELFF.